This T cell receptor beta chain was found in a study of graft-versus-host responses after intestinal transplantation (dated by TCRdb to about 2021). At the level of the whole study: The transplants that recipients got were multivisceral, liver-intestinal, or isolated intestinal. Every recipient was given anti-thymocyte globulin induction, followed by roughly 3 years of maintenance tacrolimus and steroids. A peak of at least 4% donor T cells among recipient peripheral blood mononuclear cells was the definition used for donor T cell macrochimerism. Samples from a few later patients were sequenced in-house on an Illumina MiSeq with MiXCR processing rather than by the commercial service. A cohort of fewer than 25 intestinal transplant recipients, including one retransplant, was enrolled, and a few patients lacking pretransplant specimens were excluded. Graft-versus-host and host-versus-graft alloreactive T cell clones were tracked in the graft, circulation and bone marrow after intestinal transplantation using bulk TCR-beta CDR3 sequencing. To identify alloreactive clones, pre-transplant mixed lymphocyte reaction products were sequenced and compared with unstimulated pre-transplant donor and recipient T cells.

V gives up 5 bases and J gives up 3 bases, and the segment between their germline ends measures 10 bases. From the cysteine through the phenylalanine, the CDR3 covers 13 amino acids. Only CDR3 DNA is held: 39 bases, read in frame from base 1. The germline V gene provides CDR1 SNHLY and CDR2 FYNNEI. In the paper's terms, the time point label means: cells obtained before transplantation from donor or recipient. CD3+CD4+ and CD3+CD8+ populations were FACS-sorted from unstimulated pre-transplant donor and recipient cells taken from spleen or lymph nodes. To note about this clone: Its antigen is still unknown. No much larger clonotype is one base removed from it; base qualities were not supplied.

Library construction relied on the immunoSEQ multiplex PCR assay. For most patients, genomic DNA was isolated with the Qiagen DNeasy Blood and Tissue Kit and sent frozen to Adaptive Biotechnologies for TCR sequencing. High-throughput TCR-beta CDR3 sequencing of genomic DNA from most patients was performed by Adaptive Biotechnologies. Per the original workflow: TCR sequencing data for some 17 patients were retrieved from Adaptive's ImmunoSEQ software; a few other patients were processed with MiXCR and VDJtools. CD4 versus CD8 sorting errors were corrected by removing sequences found in both subsets at a frequency ratio below 5:1. CDR3 nucleotide sequences shared between donor and recipient were removed because the origin of such sequences could not be assigned. At least 2-fold expansion over unstimulated cells and a minimum CFSE-low frequency of 0.002% (template counts) or 0.001% (read counts) were required for clones to be classified as alloreactive. Clones were considered mappable if detected in sequenced pre-transplant spleen, lymph node, or MLR CFSE-low populations of the donor or recipient. The cumulative frequency of alloreactive clones was calculated as a percentage of all sequences, weighted by copy number. What TCRdb holds here is the immuneACCESS table cut down to in-frame rearrangements. Part of the clones is not present; checked against another copy, under half of the missing clones reflect an unresolved V gene, and the others are unexplained. D and trimming come from the DNA, and the V and J calls and clone size come from that table. This sample holds approximately 90,000 clones; about 87% were observed only once. 0.28% of the sample is held by the ten biggest clonotypes.

Results and caveats for the whole study, not just this receptor: Early after transplant, peak levels of circulating GvH clones were associated with declines in HvG clones. High GvH to HvG T cell clonal ratios were observed in the allografts of patients with donor T cell macrochimerism. The conclusions were limited by the relatively low number and heterogeneity of the intestinal transplant patients. GvH clones turned up in recipient bone marrow, with some appearing earlier in ileal mucosa or blood, a pattern consistent with an intestinal mucosal origin.

Here the chain combines TRBV2 and TRBJ1-2, with no reliable assignment of the D segment. Sequenced material: unstimulated CD4+ T cells sorted from spleen or lymph node cells, taken before transplant. This TCR came from a human donor who was the organ donor for an intestinal transplant. In nucleotides, the sequence is TGTGCCAGCAGTCCTGAGGTCGACTATGGCTACACCTTC. Translated, it reads CASSPEVDYGYTF.